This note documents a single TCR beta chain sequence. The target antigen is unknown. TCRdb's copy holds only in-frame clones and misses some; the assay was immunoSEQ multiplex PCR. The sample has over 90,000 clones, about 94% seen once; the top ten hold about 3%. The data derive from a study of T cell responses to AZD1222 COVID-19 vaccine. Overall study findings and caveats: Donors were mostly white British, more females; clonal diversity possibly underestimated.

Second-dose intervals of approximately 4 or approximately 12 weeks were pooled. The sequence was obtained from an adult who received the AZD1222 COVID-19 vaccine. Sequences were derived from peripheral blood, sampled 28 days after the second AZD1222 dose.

The CDR3 region is CASSERSTYNEQFF. DNA for the CDR3: TGCGCCAGCAGCGAAAGAAGTACCTACAATGAGCAGTTCTTC. The chain couples TRBV5-1 to TRBJ2-1; no reliable D call. Trimming shortened V by 4 bases and J by 2 bases, and 10 bases separated the two germline ends. The germline gives CDR1 SGHRS, CDR2 YFSETQ. The CDR3 covers 14 residues.